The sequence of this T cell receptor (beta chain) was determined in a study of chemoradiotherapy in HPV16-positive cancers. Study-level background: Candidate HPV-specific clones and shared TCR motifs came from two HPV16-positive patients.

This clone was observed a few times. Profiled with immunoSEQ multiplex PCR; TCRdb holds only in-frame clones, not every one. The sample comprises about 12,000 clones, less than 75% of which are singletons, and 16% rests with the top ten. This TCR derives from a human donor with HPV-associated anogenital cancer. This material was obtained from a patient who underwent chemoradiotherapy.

CDR3 coding DNA: TGTGCCAGCAGTGTGACTGGTTACGAGCAGTACTTC. Protein: CASSVTGYEQYF. The chain employs TRBV28 and TRBJ2-7; D is ambiguous. Germline-derived CDR1 and CDR2 are MDHEN and SYDVKM. Trimming took 5 bases from V and 4 from J, leaving 9 bases between them. This CDR3 has 12 amino acids.